Each of the 10 T cell receptor beta chains below was sequenced from the same sample in a study of PD-1 blockade in classical Hodgkin lymphoma. Sequenced by immunoSEQ multiplex PCR; TCRdb stores in-frame clones only, minus some. Seen here are tens of thousands of clones, about 90% observed once, and the top ten hold more than 11%. Indicated time point: cycle 4 day 1 (C4D1), after 6 weeks of nivolumab. Following autologous stem cell transplantation, relapse occurred in every patient, and exposure to brentuximab vedotin varied. This material consisted of peripheral blood mononuclear cells (PBMCs), taken before the fourth cycle of nivolumab. The receptors stem from a human donor with classical Hodgkin lymphoma.

The chain employs TRBV28 and TRBJ2-7, with 8 bases that match TRBD1. Germline CDR1 reads MDHEN; CDR2 reads SYDVKM. The CDR3 covers 17 residues. With V trimmed by 3 bases and J by 3 bases, 13 bases remained unmatched. In DNA, the CDR3 is TGTGCCAGCAGTTTGATTGGATACAGGGGGTCAAGCTACGAGCAGTACTTC. Translated, it gives CASSLIGYRGSSYEQYF.

The chain combines TRBV12-5 with TRBJ2-7; 7 nucleotides align to TRBD2. With 9 bases clipped from V and 1 base from J, the junction kept 3 bases outside the gene matches. Germline V gene data show CDR1 as LGHNT and CDR2 as FRNRAP. This CDR3 region has 12 residues. The CDR3 reads CASGGGSYEQYF. As DNA, the CDR3 is TGTGCTAGCGGGGGAGGGTCCTACGAGCAGTACTTC.

This clone occurred once. The genes are TRBV4-2 and TRBJ2-7; D is unresolved. V was pared by 3 bases and J by 1 base, with 1 base between. In germline, CDR1 is LGHNA, CDR2 YNFKEQ. CDR3 length: 11 residues. This chain's CDR3 is CASSHSYEQYF. The CDR3 nucleotides read TGTGCCAGCAGCCATTCCTACGAGCAGTACTTC.

V usage is TRBV19 and J usage is TRBJ2-3; D remains unclear. Germline V gene data show CDR1 as LNHDA and CDR2 as SQIVND (reference sequence). The CDR3 has 13 amino acids. Trimming took off 3 bases at V and 2 bases at J, with 6 bases between the two ends. CDR3 sequence: CASSIGITDTQYF. The CDR3 DNA follows: TGTGCCAGTAGTATCGGAATCACAGATACGCAGTATTTT.

This clone has only one observation. The chain uses TRBV5-1 and TRBJ1-4; no reliable D call. V was shortened by 0 bases and J by 3 bases, with 6 bases between the two germline ends. The germline CDR1 and CDR2 sequences are SGHRS and YFSETQ. The CDR3 length is 14 residues. The CDR3 here is CASSLATANEKLFF. CDR3 in DNA: TGCGCCAGCAGCTTGGCTACGGCTAATGAAAAACTGTTTTTT. Combining the CDR3 with reference TRBV5-1 and TRBJ1-4 gives the whole variable domain KAGVTQTPRYLIKTRGQQVTLSCSPISGHRSVSWYQQTPGQGLQFLFEYFSETQRNKGNFPGRFSGRQFSNSRSEMNVSTLELGDSALYLCASSLATANEKLFFGSGTQLSVL.

The chain uses TRBV30 and TRBJ2-1; 7 bases map to TRBD2. The CDR3 is 13 residues long. V dropped 0 bases and J dropped 8; count of bases not matched to a gene: 4. CDR1 GTSNPN and CDR2 SVGIG come from the germline V gene (reference sequence). The CDR3 bases are TGTGCCTGGAGTGTTGCTAGCGGCGATGAGCAGTTCTTC. Protein sequence: CAWSVASGDEQFF.

The chain carries TRBV28 and TRBJ2-7; unclear D gene. Trimming took off 4 bases at V and 4 bases at J, with 8 bases between the two ends. Germline-derived CDR1 and CDR2 are MDHEN and SYDVKM. CDR3 size: 12 residues. The CDR3, as DNA: TGTGCCAGCAGTTCGTCTCTGTACGAGCAGTACTTC. Amino acids: CASSSSLYEQYF.

This clone was counted a single time. The chain recombines TRBV6-7 with TRBJ1-2; D is unclear. TRBV6-7 is reported as an ORF; its role is uncertain. The V gene lost 8 bases and the J gene lost 4 bases, with 20 bases spanning the gap. CDR3 length: 15 residues. CDR3 sequence reads: CASGGSQTQIYGYTF. The CDR3 coding sequence is TGTGCCAGCGGCGGATCGCAGACGCAAATCTATGGCTACACCTTC.

V usage is TRBV6-4 and J usage is TRBJ2-2; D is unresolved. Germline values: CDR1 MRHNA, CDR2 SNTAGT. CDR3 length: 16 residues. The germline V and J ends were trimmed by 0 bases and 3 bases, with 11 bases remaining between them. The CDR3, as DNA: TGTGCCAGCAGTGACTCCCGGGTAACCGACACCGGGGAGCTGTTTTTT. This gives the protein CASSDSRVTDTGELFF.

The CDR3 protein is CASSLNNNYGYTF. The CDR3, as DNA: TGTGCCAGCAGTTTAAACAATAACTATGGCTACACCTTC. The chain has TRBV27 and TRBJ1-2, with unresolved D. Germline V gene data show CDR1 as MNHEY and CDR2 as SMNVEV (reference sequence). The CDR3 totals 13 residues. The ends were cut back, 2 bases at V and 1 base at J, with 5 bases in the middle.